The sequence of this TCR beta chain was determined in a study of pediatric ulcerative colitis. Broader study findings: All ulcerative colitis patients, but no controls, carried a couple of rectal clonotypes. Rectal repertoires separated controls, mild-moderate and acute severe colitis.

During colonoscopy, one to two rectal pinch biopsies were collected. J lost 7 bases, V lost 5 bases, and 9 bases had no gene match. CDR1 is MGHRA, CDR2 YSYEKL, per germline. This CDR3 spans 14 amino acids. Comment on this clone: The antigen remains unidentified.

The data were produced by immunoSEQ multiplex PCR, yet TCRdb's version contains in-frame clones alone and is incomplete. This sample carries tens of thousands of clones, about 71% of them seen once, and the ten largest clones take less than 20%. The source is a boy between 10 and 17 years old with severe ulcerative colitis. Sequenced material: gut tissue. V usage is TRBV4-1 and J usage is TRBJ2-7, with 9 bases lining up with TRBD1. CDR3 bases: TGCGCCAGCAGCTTCCGGGACAGGGCGGATGAGCAGTACTTC. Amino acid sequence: CASSFRDRADEQYF.